This entry concerns a single T cell receptor beta chain. Its antigen is unknown. This CDR3 has 17 residues. Germline V CDR1 and CDR2: SEHNR, FQNEAQ (reference sequence). V was cut by 7 bases and J by 0 bases, with 22 bases left in between. This sample is drawn from a study of cytomegalovirus exposure and HLA in healthy donors. Study at large: Counted in an early data release were tens of millions of unique TCRs from HLA-typed donors.

Study-wide points: When analyzed later, the rates of TCR association showed variation by HLA locus, with DRB1 the most and HLA-C the fewest.

The PCR was carried out with 60 Vbeta primers and 13 Jbeta primers. Sequencing used immunoSEQ multiplex PCR; TCRdb keeps in-frame clones, though not all of them. The data hold 110,000 to 150,000 clones, with 70% to 85% observed a single time. The receptor's source is an older woman in good health and CMV-seropositive. This rearrangement joins TRBV7-9 to TRBJ2-7; a possible D gene is TRBD2 (6 bases). The specimen was PBMCs. The CDR3 spells CASIDSRWPSVSYEQYF. CDR3 coding DNA: TGTGCCAGCATTGATAGTAGGTGGCCTAGCGTCTCCTACGAGCAGTACTTC.